The next 5 T cell receptor beta chains were all read from a single sample in a study of blood T cell repertoires in COVID-19. Here immunoSEQ multiplex PCR was the method, and the copy in TCRdb shows in-frame clones only, minus some. Altogether around 180,000 clones are present, 89% being singletons, with the ten largest covering approximately 2.3%. Material for sequencing was PBMCs or T cells enriched from blood (not recorded which). The receptors here all came from a woman between 35 and 50 years old with acute COVID-19.

The chain links TRBV15 to TRBJ2-2; 8 bases fit TRBD1. Germline V gene sequence: CDR1 LNHNV, CDR2 YYDKDF (reference sequence). After removal of 0 bases from V and 5 bases from J, the junction contained 11 bases not matched to a gene. The CDR3 is made up of 18 amino acids. This CDR3 is CATSRDGGRGPRTGELFF. The CDR3 coding sequence is TGTGCCACCAGCAGAGATGGGGGCAGGGGGCCGAGGACCGGGGAGCTGTTTTTT.

This clone was recorded once. The CDR3, as DNA: TGTGCCAGCAGCCCAGGGGGCTCCTACGAGCAGTACTTC. Amino acid sequence: CASSPGGSYEQYF. This chain connects TRBV11-1 to TRBJ2-7; 7 bases map to TRBD1. Per germline, CDR1 SGHAT and CDR2 FQDESV (reference sequence). The V gene end was trimmed by 5 bases and the J gene end by 0 bases; junction bases not matched to a gene: 1. The CDR3 is 13 residues long.

The rearrangement joins TRBV19 to TRBJ2-1; D possibly corresponds to TRBD2 (5 bases). This CDR3 contains 12 residues. The V end was cut by 2 bases, the J end by 9 bases, with 8 bases between. The germline gives CDR1 LNHDA, CDR2 SQIVND (reference sequence). DNA for the CDR3: TGTGCCAGTAGTATACGGGGTCCTGAGCAGTTCTTC. This encodes CASSIRGPEQFF.

This sequence joins TRBV28 and TRBJ2-2; 12 nucleotides agree with TRBD2. V was pared by 1 base and J by 8 bases, with 5 bases of the junction left unmatched. The CDR3 length is 16 residues. From germline, CDR1 is MDHEN and CDR2 SYDVKM. CDR3 residues: CASSLSSGGASGELFF. DNA of the CDR3: TGTGCCAGCAGTTTATCTAGCGGGGGGGCCTCAGGGGAGCTGTTTTTT.

The chain uses TRBV4-1 and TRBJ2-3, with D tentatively TRBD2 (5 bases). From germline, CDR1 is MGHRA and CDR2 YSYEKL. CDR3 length: 19 residues. Trimming pared 0 bases from V and 5 bases from J, leaving 24 bases between. CDR3 residues: CASSQDPPNVVHGRDTQYF. The CDR3 DNA reads as TGCGCCAGCAGCCAAGATCCCCCCAATGTAGTCCATGGGAGAGATACGCAGTATTTT.